Following are 27 T cell receptor beta chains from one sample sequenced in a study of shared clonotypes between healthy human individuals. Some clones are missing from TCRdb's copy, which holds only in-frame ones; the method was immunoSEQ multiplex PCR. Of 2 million to 2.5 million clones listed, 92% are singletons. Sample: naive CD4+ T cells from PBMCs. Specified subset: CD45RA+ positively selected. The receptors derive from a man between 18 and 29 years old in good health. Some clones in this sample may be carry-over from other donors' samples.

The chain uses TRBV5-1 and TRBJ2-5, with a tentative D call TRBD1 (6 bases). CDR3 size: 18 residues. Germline CDR1 and CDR2: SGHRS and YFSETQ. V was cut by 2 bases and J by 5 bases, with 25 bases left in between. The CDR3 sequence: CASSFPRGSSLVGETQYF. In DNA form, the CDR3 reads TGCGCCAGCAGCTTCCCCAGGGGATCATCTCTGGTTGGGGAGACCCAGTACTTC.

This clone was seen once. The chain is built from TRBV20-1 and TRBJ2-3; D is undetermined. Per germline, CDR1 DFQATT and CDR2 SNEGSKA (reference sequence). The CDR3 covers 10 residues. The germline V and J ends were trimmed by 4 bases and 6 bases, with 5 bases remaining between them. The CDR3 protein is CSANVDTQYF. CDR3 DNA sequence: TGCAGTGCTAACGTCGATACGCAGTATTTT.

This clone appeared a single time. The CDR3 sequence is CASSLASGPLSYEQYF. CDR3 DNA: TGTGCCAGCAGCTTGGCTAGCGGACCGTTATCCTACGAGCAGTACTTC. This chain links TRBV5-4 with TRBJ2-7; 7 bases line up with TRBD2. Looked up from germline, CDR1 is SGHNT and CDR2 is YYREEE (reference sequence). V shed 0 bases, J shed 1 base, and the junction held 7 bases outside the gene matches. CDR3 length equals 16 residues. Based on the CDR3 plus reference TRBV5-4 and TRBJ2-7, the full variable domain is ETGVTQSPTHLIKTRGQQVTLRCSSQSGHNTVSWYQQALGQGPQFIFQYYREEENGRGNFPPRFSGLQFPNYSSELNVNALELDDSALYLCASSLASGPLSYEQYFGPGTRLTVT.

CDR3 region: CASSLTGDGSGANVLTF. The CDR3 DNA reads as TGCGCCAGCAGCTTGACGGGGGATGGCTCTGGGGCCAACGTCCTGACTTTC. V and J are TRBV5-1 and TRBJ2-6; D might be TRBD2 (6 bases). This CDR3 is built from 17 residues. V dropped 1 base and J dropped 0 bases, with 11 bases sitting between them. CDR1 is SGHRS, CDR2 YFSETQ, per germline.

This chain connects TRBV27 to TRBJ1-5; TRBD1 agrees at 7 bases. Germline values: CDR1 MNHEY, CDR2 SMNVEV (reference sequence). The CDR3 contains 18 residues. Germline trimming cut 5 bases from V and 1 base from J; bases unmatched to any gene: 14. In nucleotides, the CDR3 is TGTGCCAGCAGTCCGGACAGGCCGCGGAGCCTCAGCAATCAGCCCCAGCATTTT. This codes for CASSPDRPRSLSNQPQHF.

This clone has a single count. Other DNA sequences in the sample encode the same CDR3. The CDR3 nucleotides are TGCGCCAGCAGCTTTGACAGGTCCTACGAGCAGTACTTC. Encoded protein: CASSFDRSYEQYF. The gene calls are TRBV5-1 and TRBJ2-7; D might be TRBD1 (6 bases). V lost 2 bases to trimming and J lost 1 base, with 7 bases between them. Looked up from germline, CDR1 is SGHRS and CDR2 is YFSETQ. There are 13 residues in the CDR3. Full variable domain (remainder filled in from reference TRBV5-1 and TRBJ2-7): KAGVTQTPRYLIKTRGQQVTLSCSPISGHRSVSWYQQTPGQGLQFLFEYFSETQRNKGNFPGRFSGRQFSNSRSEMNVSTLELGDSALYLCASSFDRSYEQYFGPGTRLTVT.

The CDR3 DNA reads as TGTGCCAGCAGCCAACGCCTTGGACGGGGGATGGGGAATGAGCAGTTCTTC. Amino acid sequence: CASSQRLGRGMGNEQFF. The chain uses TRBV14 and TRBJ2-1, with TRBD2 as a possible D gene (6 bases). CDR1 and CDR2 (germline): SGHDN, FVKESK. The CDR3 sequence is 17 residues long. V gave up 2 bases and J gave up 7 bases, with 21 bases separating them.

V usage is TRBV6-1 and J usage is TRBJ1-1, with 8 positions matching TRBD1. The CDR3 extends over 15 amino acids. Germline CDR1 reads MNHNS; CDR2 reads SASEGT. J was trimmed by 1 base and V by 2 bases; bases with no gene match: 3. This chain's CDR3 is CASSELGTGNTEAFF. The CDR3 region has the DNA TGTGCCAGCAGTGAACTAGGGACAGGGAACACTGAAGCTTTCTTT.

The V and J genes are TRBV25-1 and TRBJ2-2, with D tentatively TRBD1 (6 bases). There are 14 residues in the CDR3. The germline V gene encodes CDR1 MGHDK and CDR2 SYGVNS. V was trimmed by 6 bases and J by 5 bases, leaving 13 bases between them. The CDR3 spells CASRSTGTTGELFF. CDR3 DNA: TGTGCCAGCAGAAGTACAGGGACGACCGGGGAGCTGTTTTTT.

Of note for this clone: Distinct nucleotide sequences in the sample also encode this CDR3. The chain is built from TRBV5-1 and TRBJ1-4, with 9 bases identical to TRBD1. Germline assignment: CDR1 SGHRS and CDR2 YFSETQ. Trimming cost V 4 bases and J 8 bases; bases outside gene matches: 6. CDR3 length equals 14 residues. The CDR3: CASSPGTGKEKLFF. The CDR3 DNA sequence: TGCGCCAGCAGCCCGGGGACAGGGAAAGAAAAACTGTTTTTT.

This chain uses TRBV9 with TRBJ2-1; 7 bases agree with TRBD2. Losses at the gene ends were 2 bases for V and 2 bases for J; bases not matched to a gene: 7. Per the germline V gene, CDR1 is SGDLS and CDR2 is YYNGEE. The CDR3 contains 16 residues. The CDR3 region is CASSVTAGTAYNEQFF. In DNA form, the CDR3 reads TGTGCCAGCAGCGTCACAGCGGGGACCGCCTACAATGAGCAGTTCTTC.

On this clone: At the DNA level, this CDR3 is encoded by other sequences in the same sample as well. The chain employs TRBV28 and TRBJ2-1; D is possibly TRBD2 (6 bases). V was cut by 6 bases and J by 1 base, with 7 bases left in between. The CDR3 runs 13 residues. Germline CDR1 MDHEN, CDR2 SYDVKM. CDR3 DNA: TGTGCCAGCAGGCGGGATTCCTACAATGAGCAGTTCTTC. This codes for CASRRDSYNEQFF.

The V gene is TRBV6-4, the J gene TRBJ2-7; a possible D gene is TRBD1 (6 bases). The CDR3 length is 15 residues. The germline V and J ends were trimmed by 7 bases and 0 bases, with 16 bases remaining between them. Germline CDR1 and CDR2: MRHNA and SNTAGT. CDR3 DNA sequence: TGTGCCAGCACCGCCGACAGGACCAGCTCCTACGAGCAGTACTTC. Protein product: CASTADRTSSYEQYF.

The CDR3 spells CASSVQGGTGELFF. CDR3 sequence (DNA): TGTGCCAGCAGTGTGCAGGGGGGCACCGGGGAGCTGTTTTTT. The chain joins TRBV25-1 to TRBJ2-2, with D perhaps matching TRBD1 (7 bases). Germline V gene data show CDR1 as MGHDK and CDR2 as SYGVNS. This CDR3 has 14 residues. Trimming left V 4 bases short and J 4 bases short, with 10 bases between.

The rearrangement joins TRBV19 to TRBJ1-5; D perhaps matches TRBD1 (5 bases). The V gene's germline CDR1 is LNHDA and CDR2 SQIVND (reference sequence). The CDR3 is 13 amino acids. With 8 bases removed from V and 8 bases from J, the gap between germline ends came to 16 bases. This chain's CDR3 is CASGPRGVEPQHF. CDR3 nucleotides: TGTGCCAGTGGCCCCCGGGGGGTTGAGCCCCAGCATTTT.

The chain uses TRBV6-6 and TRBJ2-5; 9 bases align to TRBD1. The assigned J gene may be wrong: the sequence end matches TRBJ2-7 better. The CDR3 has 15 amino acids. Germline V gene data show CDR1 as MNHNY and CDR2 as SVGAGI (reference sequence). The CDR3 sequence is CASSYLTGGAYEQYF. The CDR3 bases are TGTGCCAGCAGTTACCTAACAGGGGGCGCGTACGAGCAGTACTTC.

This chain links TRBV29-1 with TRBJ1-1; D not certain. Germline CDR1 SQVTM, CDR2 ANQGSEA. The V gene lost 1 base and the J gene lost 1 base, with 13 bases spanning the gap. The CDR3 is 15 residues long. CDR3 sequence: CSVEGGRVGNTEAFF. CDR3 sequence (DNA): TGCAGCGTTGAAGGCGGAAGGGTGGGGAACACTGAAGCTTTCTTT.

This sequence joins TRBV7-2 and TRBJ2-3; tentatively, D is TRBD1 or TRBD2 (5 bases each). This CDR3 spans 14 amino acids. Between the trimmed V and J ends, which lost 5 bases and 5 bases, there was a span of 14 bases. The V gene's germline CDR1 is SGHTA and CDR2 FQGNSA. CDR3 in amino acids: CASSVGPGVDTQYF. CDR3 bases: TGTGCCAGCAGCGTGGGACCTGGGGTAGATACGCAGTATTTT.

The V gene is TRBV21-1, the J gene TRBJ1-1; no check of the table's D call, TRBD1, against the DNA was made. TRBV21-1 is given as a pseudogene. The CDR3 is 15 amino acids. The CDR3 sequence is CASRPRTGGNTEAFF. The CDR3 DNA is TGTGCCAGCAGGCCGAGGACAGGGGGGAACACTGAAGCTTTCTTT.

The CDR3 DNA follows: TGTGCCAGCAGTGGCGGGACAGGGGAGGGCGAGCAGTACTTC. Amino acids: CASSGGTGEGEQYF. The rearrangement joins TRBV2 to TRBJ2-7; 10 nucleotides line up with TRBD1. J gave up 6 bases and V 4 bases, and 6 bases lay outside the gene matches. The CDR3 sequence is 14 residues long. Germline-derived CDR1 and CDR2 are SNHLY and FYNNEI.

This chain joins TRBV19 and TRBJ2-3; either TRBD1 or TRBD2 may fit D (5 bases each). CDR1 is LNHDA and CDR2 is SQIVND in the germline V gene (reference sequence). The CDR3 spans 14 residues. Trimming took 3 bases from V and 3 from J, leaving 10 bases between them. The CDR3 protein is CASSISGPTDTQYF. In DNA, the CDR3 is TGTGCCAGTAGTATTTCGGGACCGACAGATACGCAGTATTTT.

V is TRBV5-1 and J is TRBJ1-2; D gene uncertain. The CDR3 length is 12 residues. The germline CDR1 and CDR2 sequences are SGHRS and YFSETQ. V was cut by 0 bases and J by 8 bases, with 8 bases left in between. The CDR3 sequence is CASSLEVEGYTF. The CDR3 DNA is TGCGCCAGCAGCTTGGAGGTAGAAGGCTACACCTTC.

This clone was recorded once. This sequence joins TRBV7-6 and TRBJ2-1; 8 bases align to TRBD2. The trim removed 2 bases at V and 14 bases at J, leaving 11 bases unmatched. From germline, CDR1 is SGHVS and CDR2 FNYEAQ. The CDR3 is 14 amino acids. The CDR3 sequence: CASSLIVGGLDKFF. The CDR3 nucleotides read TGTGCCAGCAGCTTAATAGTCGGGGGACTAGATAAGTTCTTC.

The J gene is TRBJ2-2, the V gene TRBV28; TRBD2 might be the D (7 bases). Looked up from germline, CDR1 is MDHEN and CDR2 is SYDVKM. The CDR3 is 15 residues long. The germline V and J ends were trimmed by 7 bases and 8 bases, with 20 bases remaining between them. The CDR3 DNA reads TGTGCCAGCACCTCGGGGGGCGGTCTAGCAGGGGAGCTGTTTTTT. Protein product: CASTSGGGLAGELFF.

The J gene is TRBJ1-6, the V gene TRBV5-6; D is unresolved. V gave up 4 bases and J gave up 8 bases, with 13 bases separating them. CDR1 and CDR2 from the germline V gene are SGHDT and YYEEEE. The CDR3 has 14 amino acids. The CDR3 DNA follows: TGTGCCAGCAGCCCGAACGAGTATTATTCACCCCTCCACTTT. It specifies CASSPNEYYSPLHF.

The chain carries TRBV7-3 and TRBJ2-2; no definite D call. The CDR3 runs 13 residues. V shed 3 bases and J shed 6 bases, with 8 bases lying between them. Germline-derived CDR1 and CDR2 are SGHTA and FQGTGA. The CDR3 loop reads CASSLGFSGELFF. Written as DNA, the CDR3 is TGTGCCAGCAGCTTGGGGTTTTCCGGGGAGCTGTTTTTT.

The chain links TRBV6-1 to TRBJ1-5, with a tentative D call TRBD1 (5 bases). The V end was cut by 3 bases, the J end by 3 bases, with 9 bases between. CDR1 MNHNS and CDR2 SASEGT come from the germline V gene. The length of the CDR3 is 14 residues. The CDR3 nucleotides are TGTGCCAGCAGTGATGGGGACTTCAATCAGCCCCAGCATTTT. Encoded protein: CASSDGDFNQPQHF.